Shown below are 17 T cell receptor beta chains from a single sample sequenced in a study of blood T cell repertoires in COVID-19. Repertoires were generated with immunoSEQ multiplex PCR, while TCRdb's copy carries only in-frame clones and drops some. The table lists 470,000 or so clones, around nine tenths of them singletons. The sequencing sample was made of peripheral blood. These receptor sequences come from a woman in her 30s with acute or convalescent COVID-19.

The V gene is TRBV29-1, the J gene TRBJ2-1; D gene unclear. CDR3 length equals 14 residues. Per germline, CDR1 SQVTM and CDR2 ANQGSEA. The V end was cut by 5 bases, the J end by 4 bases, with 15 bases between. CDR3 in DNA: TGCAGCGTTACGTTATTCACCCAGTACAATGAGCAGTTCTTC. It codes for CSVTLFTQYNEQFF.

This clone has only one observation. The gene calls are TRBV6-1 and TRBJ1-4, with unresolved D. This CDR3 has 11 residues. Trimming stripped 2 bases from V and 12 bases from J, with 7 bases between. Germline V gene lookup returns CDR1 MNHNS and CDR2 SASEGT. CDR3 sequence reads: CASSENLQLFF. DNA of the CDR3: TGTGCCAGCAGTGAAAATCTTCAACTGTTTTTT.

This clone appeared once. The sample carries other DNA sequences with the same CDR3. Here the CDR3 reads CASSQVSGELFF. The CDR3 DNA is TGTGCCAGCAGCCAAGTTAGCGGGGAGCTGTTTTTT. The chain has TRBV3-1 (or the pseudogene TRBV3-2) and TRBJ2-2, with D unresolved. V shed 1 base and J shed 7 bases, with 4 bases lying between them. The CDR3 contains 12 residues. The germline V gene has CDR1 LGHDT and CDR2 YNNKEL (reference sequence).

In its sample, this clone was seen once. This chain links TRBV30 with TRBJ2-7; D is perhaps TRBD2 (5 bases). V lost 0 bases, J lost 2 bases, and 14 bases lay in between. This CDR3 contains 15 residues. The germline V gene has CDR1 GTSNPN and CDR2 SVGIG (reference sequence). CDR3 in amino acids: CAWSVRRRPPYEQYF. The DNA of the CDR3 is TGTGCCTGGAGTGTACGAAGGAGGCCCCCCTACGAGCAGTACTTC.

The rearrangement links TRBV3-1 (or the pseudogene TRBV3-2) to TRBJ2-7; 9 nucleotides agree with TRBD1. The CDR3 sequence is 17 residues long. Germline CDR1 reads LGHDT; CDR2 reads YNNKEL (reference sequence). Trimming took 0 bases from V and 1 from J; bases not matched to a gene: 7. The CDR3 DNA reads TGTGCCAGCAGCCAAGAAATCCTGGGGACAGGGTCCTACGAGCAGTACTTC. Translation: CASSQEILGTGSYEQYF.

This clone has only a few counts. CDR3 region: CASSLYSSGTHNEQFF. The CDR3 region has the DNA TGTGCCAGCAGCTTGTACTCTAGCGGGACTCACAATGAGCAGTTCTTC. The chain recombines TRBV7-2 with TRBJ2-1; 9 positions agree with TRBD2. CDR3 size: 16 residues. With V trimmed by 3 bases and J by 5 bases, 8 bases remained unmatched. CDR1 is SGHTA, CDR2 FQGNSA, per germline.

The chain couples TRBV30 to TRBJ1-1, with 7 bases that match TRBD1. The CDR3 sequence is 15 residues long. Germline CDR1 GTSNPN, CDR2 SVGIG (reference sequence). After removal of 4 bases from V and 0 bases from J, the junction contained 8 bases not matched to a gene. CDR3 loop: CAWTPGTAMNTEAFF. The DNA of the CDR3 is TGTGCCTGGACCCCCGGGACAGCAATGAACACTGAAGCTTTCTTT.

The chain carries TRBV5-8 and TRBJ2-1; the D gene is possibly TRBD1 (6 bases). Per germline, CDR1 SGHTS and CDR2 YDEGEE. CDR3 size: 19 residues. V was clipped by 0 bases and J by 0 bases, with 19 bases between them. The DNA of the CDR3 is TGTGCCAGCAGCTTGGTGATCAGGGGAGAAGCGAGCTCCTACAATGAGCAGTTCTTC. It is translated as CASSLVIRGEASSYNEQFF.

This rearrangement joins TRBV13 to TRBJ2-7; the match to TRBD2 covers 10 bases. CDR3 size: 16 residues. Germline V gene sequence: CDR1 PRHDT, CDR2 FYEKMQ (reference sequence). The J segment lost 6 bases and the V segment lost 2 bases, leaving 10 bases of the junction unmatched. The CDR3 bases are TGTGCCAGCAGCTTATGGGCTAGCGGGGGTTCTGGCGAGCAGTACTTC. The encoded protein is CASSLWASGGSGEQYF. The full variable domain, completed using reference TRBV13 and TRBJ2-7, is AAGVIQSPRHLIKEKRETATLKCYPIPRHDTVYWYQQGPGQDPQFLISFYEKMQSDKGSIPDRFSAQQFSDYHSELNMSSLELGDSALYFCASSLWASGGSGEQYFGPGTRLTVT.

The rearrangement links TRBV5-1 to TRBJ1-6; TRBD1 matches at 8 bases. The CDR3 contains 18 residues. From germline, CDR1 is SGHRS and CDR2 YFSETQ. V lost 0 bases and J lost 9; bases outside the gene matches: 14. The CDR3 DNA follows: TGCGCCAGCAGCTTGGCCGCTGAAGTTTGGACAGGGCGTTCACCCCTCCACTTT. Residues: CASSLAAEVWTGRSPLHF.

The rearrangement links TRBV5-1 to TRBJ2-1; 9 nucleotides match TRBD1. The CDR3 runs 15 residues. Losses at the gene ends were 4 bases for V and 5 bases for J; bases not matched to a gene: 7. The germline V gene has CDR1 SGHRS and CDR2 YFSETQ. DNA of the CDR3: TGCGCCAGCAGCCCTCCGGGACAGGGTCACAATGAGCAGTTCTTC. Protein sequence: CASSPPGQGHNEQFF. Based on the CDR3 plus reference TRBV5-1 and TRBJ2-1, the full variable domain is KAGVTQTPRYLIKTRGQQVTLSCSPISGHRSVSWYQQTPGQGLQFLFEYFSETQRNKGNFPGRFSGRQFSNSRSEMNVSTLELGDSALYLCASSPPGQGHNEQFFGPGTRLTVL.

CDR3 nucleotide sequence: TGTGCCAGCAGCGTAGGGCGCACAGATACGCAGTATTTT. Its protein product is CASSVGRTDTQYF. The J gene is TRBJ2-3, the V gene TRBV9; D unclear. This CDR3 region has 13 residues. Between the trimmed V and J ends, which lost 0 bases and 1 base, there was a span of 3 bases. CDR1 is SGDLS and CDR2 is YYNGEE in the germline V gene.

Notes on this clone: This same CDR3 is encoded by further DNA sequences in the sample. The CDR3 here is CASSRAPGSYEQYF. The CDR3 nucleotides are TGTGCCAGCAGCAGAGCGCCGGGGAGTTACGAGCAGTACTTC. The chain couples TRBV9 to TRBJ2-7; possible D gene TRBD2, 5 bases. The CDR3 contains 14 residues. The germline CDR1 and CDR2 sequences are SGDLS and YYNGEE. V lost 4 bases to trimming and J lost 4 bases, with 15 bases between them.

In nucleotides, the CDR3 is TGTGCCAGTGTTTCGGACACTGAAGCTTTCTTT. Protein: CASVSDTEAFF. V and J are TRBV19 and TRBJ1-1; D call uncertain. CDR3 size: 11 residues. Germline V gives CDR1 LNHDA, CDR2 SQIVND (reference sequence). V was pared by 8 bases and J by 3 bases, with 7 bases between.

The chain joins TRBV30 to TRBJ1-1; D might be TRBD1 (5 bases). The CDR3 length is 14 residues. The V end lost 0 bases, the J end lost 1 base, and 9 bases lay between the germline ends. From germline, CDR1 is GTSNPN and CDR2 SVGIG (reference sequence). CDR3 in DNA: TGTGCCTGGAGTGTGGGCAGGGCGAACACTGAAGCTTTCTTT. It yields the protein CAWSVGRANTEAFF.

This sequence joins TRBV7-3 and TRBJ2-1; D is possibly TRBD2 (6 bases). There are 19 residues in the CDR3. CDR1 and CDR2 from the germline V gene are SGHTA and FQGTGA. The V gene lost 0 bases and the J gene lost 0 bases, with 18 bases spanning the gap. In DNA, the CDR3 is TGTGCCAGCAGCTTAACGTCTGGATTTGGGGGGAGCTCCTACAATGAGCAGTTCTTC. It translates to CASSLTSGFGGSSYNEQFF.

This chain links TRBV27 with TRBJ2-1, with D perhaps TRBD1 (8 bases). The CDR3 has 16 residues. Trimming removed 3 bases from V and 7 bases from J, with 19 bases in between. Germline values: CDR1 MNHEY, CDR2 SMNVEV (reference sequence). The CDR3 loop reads CASSFLDRGLQNEQFF. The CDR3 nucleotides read TGTGCCAGCAGTTTTCTCGACAGGGGACTACAAAATGAGCAGTTCTTC.